Presented here are 30 T cell receptor beta chains from one specimen sequenced in a study of glioma-infiltrating T cells after dendritic cell vaccination. Clones were sequenced by immunoSEQ multiplex PCR, and TCRdb holds only the in-frame ones, with some missing. The sample contains some 46,000 clones, around 91% of which appear only once. Documented time point: after dendritic cell vaccination, including at tumor progression/relapse. The sequencing here drew on blood, taken after dendritic cell vaccination. The receptors originated from a human donor with glioblastoma.

The V and J genes are TRBV7-2 and TRBJ2-1; 14 bases are shared with TRBD2. V shed 5 bases and J 4 bases; nucleotides not matched to a gene: 4. The germline gives CDR1 SGHTA, CDR2 FQGNSA. The CDR3 is made up of 16 amino acids. For the CDR3, the DNA is TGTGCCAGCAGCCCGGGACTAGCGGGAGCGTACAATGAGCAGTTCTTC. Protein product: CASSPGLAGAYNEQFF.

The chain recombines TRBV2 with TRBJ2-5; 9 nucleotides match TRBD1. The J call may not be correct, given that the DNA end is closer to TRBJ2-7. CDR3 length: 13 amino acids. Germline V gene lookup returns CDR1 SNHLY and CDR2 FYNNEI. The CDR3 loop reads CAKRTGVSNEQYF. CDR3 DNA sequence: TGTGCCAAAAGGACAGGGGTTTCCAACGAGCAGTACTTC.

The rearrangement uses TRBV7-2 and TRBJ1-1, with 7 bases matching TRBD1. Germline CDR1 and CDR2: SGHTA and FQGNSA. CDR3 length equals 14 residues. V shed 5 bases and J 1 base; nucleotides not matched to a gene: 4. The CDR3 DNA sequence: TGTGCCAGCAGCGCCCGACAGGGGAACACTGAAGCTTTCTTT. It encodes CASSARQGNTEAFF.

The chain carries TRBV6-4 and TRBJ2-7, with 7 positions matching TRBD1. Germline V lookup: CDR1 MRHNA, CDR2 SNTAGT. The V gene end was trimmed by 6 bases and the J gene end by 7 bases; junction bases not matched to a gene: 12. This CDR3 comprises 14 residues. CDR3 loop: CASSVDRVSGEQYF. CDR3 nucleotides: TGTGCCAGCAGCGTCGACAGGGTCAGTGGGGAGCAGTACTTC.

The chain links TRBV10-1 to TRBJ1-1; the D gene is possibly TRBD1 (5 bases). The CDR3 spans 13 residues. Trimming removed 7 bases at V and 7 bases at J, with 16 bases between. CDR1 is WNHNN and CDR2 is SYGVQD in the germline V gene (reference sequence). As DNA, the CDR3 is TGCGCCAGCATGTGGGGGGGTTTTGGTGAAGCTTTCTTT. Its protein product is CASMWGGFGEAFF.

CDR3 residues: CASSSIGGGPNTGELFF. The CDR3 coding sequence is TGTGCCAGCAGCTCCATTGGGGGAGGTCCGAACACCGGGGAGCTGTTTTTT. This chain links TRBV7-9 with TRBJ2-2; D may be TRBD2 (6 bases). From germline, CDR1 is SEHNR and CDR2 FQNEAQ (reference sequence). Trimming removed 4 bases at V and 0 bases at J, with 15 bases between. The CDR3 length is 17 residues.

The chain recombines TRBV11-3 with TRBJ2-3; 9 nucleotides line up with TRBD1. Germline V gene data show CDR1 as SGHNT and CDR2 as YENEEA. The ends lost 3 bases at V and 4 bases at J; junction bases unmatched: 11. This CDR3 region has 17 residues. For the CDR3, the DNA is TGTGCCAGCAGCTTGGGCCACGGGACAGGGCACCCAGATACGCAGTATTTT. Its protein product is CASSLGHGTGHPDTQYF.

The rearrangement uses TRBV19 and TRBJ1-2; D is perhaps TRBD1 (6 bases). Trimming stripped 0 bases from V and 4 bases from J, with 15 bases between. The CDR3 sequence is 16 residues long. Looked up from germline, CDR1 is LNHDA and CDR2 is SQIVND (reference sequence). The CDR3 region has the DNA TGTGCCAGTAGTATAGATGAACCGGGACACCGCTATGGCTACACCTTC. It is translated as CASSIDEPGHRYGYTF.

This chain links TRBV27 with TRBJ2-1; 13 bases are a match to TRBD2. CDR3 length: 15 amino acids. Germline CDR1 reads MNHEY; CDR2 reads SMNVEV (reference sequence). J gave up 7 bases and V 6 bases, and 6 bases lay outside the gene matches. In nucleotides, the CDR3 is TGTGCCAGCAGAAGACTAGCGGGAGGTAAAAATGAGCAGTTCTTC. This sequence encodes CASRRLAGGKNEQFF.

J is TRBJ2-2 and V is TRBV9, with 7 positions matching TRBD1. Per the germline V gene, CDR1 is SGDLS and CDR2 is YYNGEE. V gave up 4 bases and J gave up 4 bases; unmatched junction bases: 7. The CDR3 spans 15 residues. CDR3 nucleotides: TGTGCCAGCAGCCTGGGACAGTTGCTCACCGGGGAGCTGTTTTTT. It codes for CASSLGQLLTGELFF.

This sequence joins TRBV5-1 and TRBJ2-1; D possibly corresponds to TRBD2 (6 bases). Trimming cost V 0 bases and J 4 bases, with 11 bases left between them. From germline, CDR1 is SGHRS and CDR2 YFSETQ. This CDR3 spans 15 amino acids. The CDR3 DNA reads as TGCGCCAGCAGCTTGGATAGCGGAATTTACAATGAGCAGTTCTTC. Translating gives CASSLDSGIYNEQFF.

The CDR3 region is CAISGLAGAYTDTQYF. The CDR3 region has the DNA TGTGCCATCTCTGGACTAGCGGGAGCTTACACAGATACGCAGTATTTT. The rearrangement links TRBV10-3 to TRBJ2-3; 13 nucleotides align to TRBD2. With V trimmed by 8 bases and J by 2 bases, 7 bases remained unmatched. This CDR3 is 16 amino acids long. Germline CDR1 is ENHRY and CDR2 is SYGVKD.

The chain recombines TRBV7-9 with TRBJ2-1, with D perhaps matching TRBD2 (5 bases). The CDR3 is 11 residues long. Germline-derived CDR1 and CDR2 are SEHNR and FQNEAQ (reference sequence). The ends were cut back, 3 bases at V and 10 bases at J, with 7 bases in the middle. CDR3 region: CASSFASEQFF. In DNA form, the CDR3 reads TGTGCCAGCAGCTTTGCTAGCGAGCAGTTCTTC.

V usage is TRBV5-1 and J usage is TRBJ2-7, with a tentative D call TRBD2 (6 bases). V was shortened by 0 bases and J by 5 bases, with 15 bases between the two germline ends. The CDR3 totals 15 residues. Germline CDR1 and CDR2: SGHRS and YFSETQ. The CDR3 spells CASSLGSGLRDEQYF. CDR3 DNA sequence: TGCGCCAGCAGCTTGGGGTCGGGACTTCGGGACGAGCAGTACTTC.

The J gene is TRBJ1-2, the V gene TRBV4-2; TRBD1 might be the D (5 bases). V shed 8 bases and J shed 0 bases, with 13 bases lying between them. The germline V gene encodes CDR1 LGHNA and CDR2 YNFKEQ. The CDR3 is made up of 14 amino acids. CDR3: CASSQGRANYGYTF. The CDR3 DNA follows: TGTGCCAGCTCGCAGGGTAGGGCTAACTATGGCTACACCTTC.

The genes are TRBV18 and TRBJ1-1; a possible D gene is TRBD1 (6 bases). The length of the CDR3 is 13 residues. V gave up 5 bases and J gave up 5 bases, with 12 bases separating them. Germline CDR1 is KGHSH and CDR2 is LQKENI. The CDR3 DNA follows: TGTGCCAGCTCAACGGACAGCGGTACTGAAGCTTTCTTT. Amino acid sequence: CASSTDSGTEAFF.

The chain joins TRBV28 to TRBJ1-3, with 7 bases that match TRBD1. This CDR3 contains 17 residues. Trimming at V came to 3 bases and at J to 0 bases, leaving 8 bases not matched to a gene. From germline, CDR1 is MDHEN and CDR2 SYDVKM. The CDR3 spells CASSFIRQGISGNTIYF. CDR3 in DNA: TGTGCCAGCAGTTTCATCCGACAGGGTATCTCTGGAAACACCATATATTTT.

The V gene is TRBV9, the J gene TRBJ1-1; no clear D gene. The CDR3 consists of 13 residues. The V and J ends lost 0 bases and 1 base respectively, with 4 bases between them. The germline CDR1 and CDR2 sequences are SGDLS and YYNGEE. The DNA of the CDR3 is TGTGCCAGCAGCGTAGGCGAGAACACTGAAGCTTTCTTT. This codes for CASSVGENTEAFF. The full variable domain, with the rest looked up from reference TRBV9 and TRBJ1-1, is DSGVTQTPKHLITATGQRVTLRCSPRSGDLSVYWYQQSLDQGLQFLIQYYNGEERAKGNILERFSAQQFPDLHSELNLSSLELGDSALYFCASSVGENTEAFFGQGTRLTVV.

The genes are TRBV28 and TRBJ2-3; 11 bases map to TRBD2. The germline V gene has CDR1 MDHEN and CDR2 SYDVKM. V lost 3 bases, J lost 6 bases, and 2 bases stayed unmatched. The CDR3 spans 14 residues. CDR3 in amino acids: CASSFSGRVDTQYF. The CDR3 DNA reads as TGTGCCAGCAGTTTTAGCGGGAGGGTGGATACGCAGTATTTT.

This chain connects TRBV28 to TRBJ2-3; 11 positions match TRBD2. V shed 6 bases, J shed 4 bases, and the junction held 12 bases outside the gene matches. Germline CDR1 is MDHEN and CDR2 is SYDVKM. The CDR3 contains 17 residues. Written as DNA, the CDR3 is TGTGCCAGCAGCACCGGGACTAGCGGCCAACCGGCAGATACGCAGTATTTT. It yields the protein CASSTGTSGQPADTQYF.

The chain links TRBV7-2 to TRBJ2-1, with 7 bases that match TRBD2. Trimming at V came to 1 base and at J to 7 bases, leaving 7 bases not matched to a gene. Germline V CDR1 and CDR2: SGHTA, FQGNSA. The CDR3 extends over 15 amino acids. The CDR3 region has the DNA TGTGCCAGCAGCTTAGTTGCGGGAGTAGAGAATGAGCAGTTCTTC. The encoded protein is CASSLVAGVENEQFF.

V and J are TRBV5-1 and TRBJ2-1; D call uncertain. The CDR3 runs 13 residues. Trimming took off 0 bases at V and 10 bases at J, with 11 bases between the two ends. Germline values: CDR1 SGHRS, CDR2 YFSETQ. The CDR3 region is CASSLAGLDEQFF. CDR3 bases: TGCGCCAGCAGCTTGGCCGGCCTAGACGAGCAGTTCTTC.

The chain employs TRBV6-6 and TRBJ2-2; tentatively, D is TRBD1 (5 bases). This CDR3 has 14 residues. Per germline, CDR1 MNHNY and CDR2 SVGAGI (reference sequence). The V and J ends lost 6 bases and 0 bases respectively, with 8 bases between them. The CDR3 sequence is CASSRVANTGELFF. The CDR3 DNA is TGTGCCAGCAGCAGGGTTGCGAACACCGGGGAGCTGTTTTTT.

The chain couples TRBV7-3 to TRBJ2-7; TRBD2 matches 8 bases. The germline V gene encodes CDR1 SGHTA and CDR2 FQGTGA. Trimming at V came to 1 base and at J to 0 bases, leaving 2 bases not matched to a gene. This CDR3 has 15 residues. As DNA, the CDR3 is TGTGCCAGCAGCTTAATAGCGGGGACCTCCTACGAGCAGTACTTC. It yields the protein CASSLIAGTSYEQYF.

This chain uses TRBV6-1 with TRBJ1-4; tentatively, D is TRBD1 (6 bases). V shed 4 bases and J shed 4 bases, with 13 bases lying between them. Germline CDR1 is MNHNS and CDR2 is SASEGT. This CDR3 is built from 15 residues. CDR3 sequence reads: CASSAGQSYNEKLFF. CDR3 bases: TGTGCCAGCAGTGCCGGACAGAGTTATAATGAAAAACTGTTTTTT.

The V call is TRBV5-1, the J call TRBJ1-1; D may be TRBD1 (6 bases). Trimming cost V 3 bases and J 6 bases, with 15 bases left between them. Germline V gene lookup returns CDR1 SGHRS and CDR2 YFSETQ. The CDR3 has 14 amino acids. The CDR3: CASSWFDRTAEAFF. Written as DNA, the CDR3 is TGCGCCAGCAGCTGGTTCGACAGGACCGCTGAAGCTTTCTTT. Variable domain in full (rest from reference TRBV5-1 and TRBJ1-1): KAGVTQTPRYLIKTRGQQVTLSCSPISGHRSVSWYQQTPGQGLQFLFEYFSETQRNKGNFPGRFSGRQFSNSRSEMNVSTLELGDSALYLCASSWFDRTAEAFFGQGTRLTVV.

The chain joins TRBV19 to TRBJ2-1; D may be TRBD2 (5 bases). The CDR3 runs to 14 residues. The germline V gene has CDR1 LNHDA and CDR2 SQIVND (reference sequence). Trimming removed 3 bases from V and 6 bases from J, with 12 bases in between. CDR3 amino acids: CASSMGGLVNEQFF. DNA for the CDR3: TGTGCCAGTAGTATGGGCGGGCTAGTCAATGAGCAGTTCTTC.

The gene calls are TRBV7-9 and TRBJ2-7; D possibly corresponds to TRBD1 (6 bases). Trimming cost V 5 bases and J 4 bases, with 15 bases left between them. The CDR3 loop spans 14 amino acids. Germline CDR1 reads SEHNR; CDR2 reads FQNEAQ (reference sequence). The chain's CDR3 is CASSPQGLGYEQYF. CDR3 in DNA: TGTGCCAGCAGCCCTCAGGGGTTAGGGTACGAGCAGTACTTC.

CDR3 protein: CAWSVLGWGEGGNEQFF. Written as DNA, the CDR3 is TGTGCCTGGAGTGTACTGGGTTGGGGGGAGGGTGGTAATGAGCAGTTCTTC. The genes are TRBV30 and TRBJ2-1; 7 bases are shared with TRBD2. The CDR3 runs to 17 residues. In germline, CDR1 is GTSNPN, CDR2 SVGIG (reference sequence). The junction had 15 bases not matched to a gene; V was cut back by 0 bases and J by 7 bases.

V usage is TRBV7-9 and J usage is TRBJ2-1; D gene unclear. The CDR3 is 13 residues long. Germline V gene lookup returns CDR1 SEHNR and CDR2 FQNEAQ (reference sequence). V was clipped by 6 bases and J by 4 bases, with 10 bases between them. The CDR3 sequence is CASSPAAYNEQFF. The CDR3 DNA reads TGTGCCAGCAGTCCCGCGGCTTACAATGAGCAGTTCTTC.